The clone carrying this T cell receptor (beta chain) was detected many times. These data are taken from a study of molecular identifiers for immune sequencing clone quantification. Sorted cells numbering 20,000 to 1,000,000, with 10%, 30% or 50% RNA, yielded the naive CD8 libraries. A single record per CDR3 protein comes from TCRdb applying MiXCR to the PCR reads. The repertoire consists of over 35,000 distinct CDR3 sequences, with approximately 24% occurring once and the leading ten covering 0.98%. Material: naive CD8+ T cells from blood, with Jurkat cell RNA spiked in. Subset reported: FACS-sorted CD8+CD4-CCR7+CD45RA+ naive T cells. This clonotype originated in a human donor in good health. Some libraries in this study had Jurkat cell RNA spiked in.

CDR3 loop: CASSPSMNEQFF. DNA for the CDR3: TGTGCCAGCAGTCCGAGTATGAATGAGCAGTTCTTC. This sequence joins TRBV27 and TRBJ2-1; no clear D gene. The CDR3 runs to 12 residues. Germline V CDR1 and CDR2: MNHEY, SMNVEV (reference sequence). V gave up 5 bases and J gave up 7 bases, with 9 bases separating them.